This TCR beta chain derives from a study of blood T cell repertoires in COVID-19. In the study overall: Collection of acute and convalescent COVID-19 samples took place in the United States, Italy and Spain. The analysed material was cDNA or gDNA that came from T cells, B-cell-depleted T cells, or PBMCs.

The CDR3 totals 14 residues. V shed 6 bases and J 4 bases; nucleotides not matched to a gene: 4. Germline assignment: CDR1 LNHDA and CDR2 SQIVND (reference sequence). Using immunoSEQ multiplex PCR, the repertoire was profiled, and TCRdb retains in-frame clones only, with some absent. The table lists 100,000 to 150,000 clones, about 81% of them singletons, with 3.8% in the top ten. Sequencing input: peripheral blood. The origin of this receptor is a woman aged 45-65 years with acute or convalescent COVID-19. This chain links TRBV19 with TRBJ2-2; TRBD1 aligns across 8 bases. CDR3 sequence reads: CASSPTGGTGELFF. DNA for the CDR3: TGTGCCAGTAGCCCCACAGGGGGCACCGGGGAGCTGTTTTTT. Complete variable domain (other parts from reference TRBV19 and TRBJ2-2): DGGITQSPKYLFRKEGQNVTLSCEQNLNHDAMYWYRQDPGQGLRLIYYSQIVNDFQKGDIAEGYSVSREKKESFPLTVTSAQKNPTAFYLCASSPTGGTGELFFGEGSRLTVL.